These 8 T cell receptor beta chains came from one sample sequenced in a study of blood T cell repertoires in COVID-19. Profiled with immunoSEQ multiplex PCR; TCRdb holds only in-frame clones, not every one. Here the sample spans roughly 200,000 clones, roughly four fifths being singletons. The sample was peripheral blood. These TCRs come from a woman in her 70s with active or convalescent COVID-19.

The V gene is TRBV9, the J gene TRBJ2-3, with 7 bases identical to TRBD2. Germline V gene data show CDR1 as SGDLS and CDR2 as YYNGEE. V was pared by 2 bases and J by 0 bases, with 3 bases of the junction left unmatched. The CDR3 length is 15 residues. DNA for the CDR3: TGTGCCAGCAGCGTCCAAGCGGGAAGCACAGATACGCAGTATTTT. It yields the protein CASSVQAGSTDTQYF.

This clone was seen a handful of times. This chain joins TRBV27 and TRBJ2-7, with a possible D match to TRBD1 (7 bases). CDR3 size: 13 residues. V dropped 5 bases and J dropped 5 bases, with 13 bases sitting between them. Germline V lookup: CDR1 MNHEY, CDR2 SMNVEV (reference sequence). This chain's CDR3 is CASSQPGGHEQYF. CDR3 nucleotide sequence: TGTGCCAGCAGTCAACCAGGGGGGCACGAGCAGTACTTC.

The chain combines TRBV6-5 with TRBJ2-1, with D maybe TRBD2 (6 bases). CDR3 length: 15 amino acids. Germline V gives CDR1 MNHEY, CDR2 SVGAGI. The germline V and J ends were trimmed by 6 bases and 1 base, with 13 bases remaining between them. This CDR3 is CASSRPSASYNEQFF. The CDR3 coding sequence is TGTGCCAGCAGCCGTCCTAGCGCTTCCTACAATGAGCAGTTCTTC.

This chain uses TRBV5-6 with TRBJ1-1, with 12 nucleotides matching TRBD1. Per the germline V gene, CDR1 is SGHDT and CDR2 is YYEEEE. This CDR3 has 17 amino acids. V shed 3 bases, J shed 2 bases, and the junction held 8 bases outside the gene matches. The DNA for the CDR3 is TGTGCCAGCAGCTGGGGATGGGACAGGGGGCGTAACACTGAAGCTTTCTTT. Its translation is CASSWGWDRGRNTEAFF.

This clone was recorded once. The chain couples TRBV4-1 to TRBJ1-3; 8 nucleotides align to TRBD1. This CDR3 has 16 amino acids. CDR1 MGHRA and CDR2 YSYEKL come from the germline V gene. J lost 3 bases, V lost 5 bases, and 9 bases had no gene match. The CDR3 region is CASSGTTGVGGNTIYF. The CDR3 DNA follows: TGCGCCAGCAGCGGGACGACAGGGGTCGGTGGAAACACCATATATTTT.

The chain has TRBV30 and TRBJ2-1; no definite D call. Germline-derived CDR1 and CDR2 are GTSNPN and SVGIG (reference sequence). The CDR3 has 12 residues. V was trimmed by 7 bases and J by 7 bases, leaving 14 bases between them. The CDR3 sequence: CASFGAWNEQFF. DNA of the CDR3: TGTGCCTCATTCGGAGCATGGAATGAGCAGTTCTTC. Full variable domain (outside the CDR3, taken from reference TRBV30 and TRBJ2-1): SQTIHQWPATLVQPVGSPLSLECTVEGTSNPNLYWYRQAAGRGLQLLFYSVGIGQISSEVPQNLSASRPQDRQFILSSKKLLLSDSGFYLCASFGAWNEQFFGPGTRLTVL.

This clone was detected only a few times. J is TRBJ2-7 and V is TRBV18, with TRBD1 identical over 10 bases. The germline V gene encodes CDR1 KGHSH and CDR2 LQKENI. This CDR3 spans 16 amino acids. J gave up 4 bases and V 2 bases, and 8 bases lay outside the gene matches. The CDR3 coding sequence is TGTGCCAGCTCACCAACGGGACAGGGGCTTAGGTACGAGCAGTACTTC. Amino acids: CASSPTGQGLRYEQYF.

The chain recombines TRBV7-6 with TRBJ1-1; D is perhaps TRBD1 (5 bases). The CDR3 extends over 14 amino acids. The V gene's germline CDR1 is SGHVS and CDR2 FNYEAQ. V dropped 1 base and J dropped 1 base, with 7 bases sitting between them. The chain's CDR3 is CASSLGGPNTEAFF. CDR3 nucleotides: TGTGCCAGCAGCTTAGGGGGCCCGAACACTGAAGCTTTCTTT. Supplemented by reference TRBV7-6 and TRBJ1-1, the full variable domain reads GAGVSQSPRYKVTKRGQDVALRCDPISGHVSLYWYRQALGQGPEFLTYFNYEAQQDKSGLPNDRFSAERPEGSISTLTIQRTEQRDSAMYRCASSLGGPNTEAFFGQGTRLTVV.